The rows below give T cell receptor beta chains drawn from one sample of a study of PD-1 blockade in classical Hodgkin lymphoma. Produced via immunoSEQ multiplex PCR; TCRdb's table is partial and in-frame only. The sample lists tens of thousands of clones, more than 65% occurring once. The sequencing here drew on peripheral blood mononuclear cells (PBMCs), taken before the fourth cycle of nivolumab. These receptors came from a human donor with classical Hodgkin lymphoma. Both conserved end residues are trimmed from each CDR3. Clone size is given for some rows only: seen once, a few or many times, or a class if the clone is expanded.

v_call	j_call	clone_size	cdr3_aa
TRBV4-2	TRBJ2-7	.	ASNRSSGLSYEQY
TRBV6-1	TRBJ1-4	.	ASPGGSNEKLF
TRBV27	TRBJ2-7	few	ASGTRQLYEQY
TRBV4-2	TRBJ2-2	once	ASSQVGNTGELF
TRBV7-7	TRBJ1-4	.	ASSQGGESGKLF
TRBV6-1	TRBJ2-3	.	ASSEEAMDTQY
TRBV29-1	TRBJ2-1	once	SVEGLGNEQF
TRBV5-1	TRBJ2-1	once	ASSLTGSSYNEQF
TRBV19	TRBJ1-1	.	ASSMGRESEAF
TRBV7-6	TRBJ1-1	.	ASSLGGRQMNTEAF
TRBV19	TRBJ1-2	.	ATQWGANYGYT
TRBV28	TRBJ1-2	few	ASSFSGIFYGYT
TRBV19	TRBJ1-3	once	ASRPIAHSGNTIY
TRBV4-3	TRBJ2-7	.	ASSQENVGLYSYEQY
TRBV29-1	TRBJ2-7	once	SVAPGDEQY
TRBV7-9	TRBJ2-3	.	ASSLGQSAVITQY
TRBV27	TRBJ1-1	.	ASSTGVAGMNTEAF
TRBV14	TRBJ1-2	once	ASSQDYANYGYT
TRBV7-2	TRBJ1-2	.	ASSPRTGRGYT
TRBV27	TRBJ1-3	.	ASSGTGNTIY
TRBV6-4	TRBJ2-3	.	ASSKAGGPDTQY
TRBV6-5	TRBJ2-4	.	ASSGPGKNIQY
TRBV7-2	TRBJ1-3	.	ASSSLGSGNTIY
TRBV5-1	TRBJ2-5	.	ASSLVGGTETQY
TRBV2	TRBJ1-2	.	ASSGTGQGAVGYT
TRBV6-1	TRBJ1-2	.	ASGTGSGYGYT
TRBV7-9	TRBJ2-7	.	ASSSGTSYYEQY